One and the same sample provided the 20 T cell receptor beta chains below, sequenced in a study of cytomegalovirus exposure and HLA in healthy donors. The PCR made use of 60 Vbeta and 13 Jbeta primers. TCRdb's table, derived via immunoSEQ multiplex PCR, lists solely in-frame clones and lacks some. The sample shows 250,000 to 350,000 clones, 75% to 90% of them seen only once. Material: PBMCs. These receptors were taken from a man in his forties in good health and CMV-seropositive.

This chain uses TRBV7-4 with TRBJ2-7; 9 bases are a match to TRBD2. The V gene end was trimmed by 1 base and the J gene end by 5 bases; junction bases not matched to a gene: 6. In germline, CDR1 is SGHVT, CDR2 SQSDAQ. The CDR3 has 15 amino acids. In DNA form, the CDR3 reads TGTGCCAGCAGCTTAGTGACCGGACTAGCGAACGAGCAGTACTTC. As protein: CASSLVTGLANEQYF.

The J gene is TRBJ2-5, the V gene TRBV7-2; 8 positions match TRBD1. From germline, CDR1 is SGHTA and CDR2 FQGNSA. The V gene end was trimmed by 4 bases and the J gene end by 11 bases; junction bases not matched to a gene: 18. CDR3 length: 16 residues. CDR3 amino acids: CASSSGRAGGVWEQYF. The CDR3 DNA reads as TGTGCCAGCAGCTCGGGACGGGCAGGGGGCGTTTGGGAGCAGTACTTC.

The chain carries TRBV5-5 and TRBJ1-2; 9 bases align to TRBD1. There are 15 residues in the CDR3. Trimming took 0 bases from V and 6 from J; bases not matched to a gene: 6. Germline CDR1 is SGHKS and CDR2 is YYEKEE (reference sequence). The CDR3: CASSLALGQGHGYTF. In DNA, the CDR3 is TGTGCCAGCAGCTTGGCCCTAGGACAGGGGCATGGCTACACCTTC.

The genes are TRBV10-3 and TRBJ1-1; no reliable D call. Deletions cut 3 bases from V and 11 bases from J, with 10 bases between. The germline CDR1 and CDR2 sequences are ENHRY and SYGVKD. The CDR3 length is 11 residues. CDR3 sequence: CAISDLRLAFF. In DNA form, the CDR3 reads TGTGCCATCAGTGATTTACGGTTGGCTTTCTTT.

The CDR3 here is CASSLTSGDRGEQYF. CDR3 in DNA: TGCGCCAGCAGCTTGACTAGCGGAGATCGGGGAGAGCAGTACTTC. V gene TRBV5-1 combines with J gene TRBJ2-5; 8 nucleotides agree with TRBD2. The V gene end was trimmed by 1 base and the J gene end by 11 bases; junction bases not matched to a gene: 13. Germline loops: CDR1 SGHRS, CDR2 YFSETQ. The CDR3 has 15 amino acids.

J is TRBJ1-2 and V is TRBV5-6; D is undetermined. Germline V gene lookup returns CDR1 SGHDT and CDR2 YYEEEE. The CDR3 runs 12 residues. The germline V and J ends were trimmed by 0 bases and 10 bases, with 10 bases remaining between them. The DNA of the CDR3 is TGTGCCAGCAGCTTGGGCGGGATGGACTACACCTTC. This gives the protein CASSLGGMDYTF.

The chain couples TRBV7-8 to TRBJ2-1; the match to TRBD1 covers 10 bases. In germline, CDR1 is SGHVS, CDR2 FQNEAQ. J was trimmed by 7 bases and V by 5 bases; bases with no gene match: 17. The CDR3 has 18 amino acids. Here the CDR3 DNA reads TGTGCCAGCAGCAACGCCCGTAGTTGGGACAGGGGAGGAAATGAGCAGTTCTTC. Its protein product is CASSNARSWDRGGNEQFF.

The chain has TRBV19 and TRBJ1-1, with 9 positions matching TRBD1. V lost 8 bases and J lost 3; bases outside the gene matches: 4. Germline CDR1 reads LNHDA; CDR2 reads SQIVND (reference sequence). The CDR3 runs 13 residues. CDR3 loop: CASGRDRDTEAFF. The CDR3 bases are TGTGCCAGTGGGCGGGACAGGGACACTGAAGCTTTCTTT.

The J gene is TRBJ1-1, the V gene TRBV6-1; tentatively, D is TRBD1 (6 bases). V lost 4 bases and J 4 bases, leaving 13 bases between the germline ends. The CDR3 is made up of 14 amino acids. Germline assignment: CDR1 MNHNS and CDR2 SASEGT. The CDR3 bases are TGTGCCAGCAGTGGAGCGACAGGTAGCACTGAAGCTTTCTTT. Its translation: CASSGATGSTEAFF.

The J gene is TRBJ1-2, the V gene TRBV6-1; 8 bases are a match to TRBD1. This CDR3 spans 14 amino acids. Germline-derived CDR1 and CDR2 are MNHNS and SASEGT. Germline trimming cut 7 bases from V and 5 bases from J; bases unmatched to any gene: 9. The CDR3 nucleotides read TGTGCCAGCACAGGGACAGGCCCCGAGTATGGCTACACCTTC. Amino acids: CASTGTGPEYGYTF.

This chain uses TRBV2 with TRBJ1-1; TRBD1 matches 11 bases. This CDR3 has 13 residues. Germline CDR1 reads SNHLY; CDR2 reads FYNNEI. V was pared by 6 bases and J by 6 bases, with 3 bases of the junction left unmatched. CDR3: CASRGTGGSEAFF. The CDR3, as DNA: TGTGCCAGCAGGGGGACAGGGGGATCTGAAGCTTTCTTT.

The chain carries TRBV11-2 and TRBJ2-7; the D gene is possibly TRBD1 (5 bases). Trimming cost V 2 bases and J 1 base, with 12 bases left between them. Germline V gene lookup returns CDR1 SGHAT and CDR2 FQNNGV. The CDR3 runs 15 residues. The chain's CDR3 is CASSLRAGLSYEQYF. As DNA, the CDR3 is TGTGCCAGCAGCTTACGGGCAGGGCTTTCCTACGAGCAGTACTTC.

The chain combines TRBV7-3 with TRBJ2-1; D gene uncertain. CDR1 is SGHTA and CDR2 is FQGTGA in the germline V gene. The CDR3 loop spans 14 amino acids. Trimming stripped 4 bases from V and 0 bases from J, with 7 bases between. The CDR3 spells CASSSPTSYNEQFF. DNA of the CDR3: TGTGCCAGCAGCTCCCCTACCTCCTACAATGAGCAGTTCTTC. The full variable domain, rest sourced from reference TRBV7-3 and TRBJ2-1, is GAGVSQTPSNKVTEKGKYVELRCDPISGHTALYWYRQSLGQGPEFLIYFQGTGAADDSGLPNDRFFAVRPEGSVSTLKIQRTERGDSAVYLCASSSPTSYNEQFFGPGTRLTVL.

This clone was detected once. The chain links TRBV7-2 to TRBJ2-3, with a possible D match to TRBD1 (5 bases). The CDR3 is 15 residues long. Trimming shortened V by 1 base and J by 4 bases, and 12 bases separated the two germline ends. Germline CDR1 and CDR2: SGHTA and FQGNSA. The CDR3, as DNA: TGTGCCAGCAGCTTAGGGGGCCTTCCCCCAGATACGCAGTATTTT. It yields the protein CASSLGGLPPDTQYF. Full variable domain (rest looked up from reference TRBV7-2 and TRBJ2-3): GAGVSQSPSNKVTEKGKDVELRCDPISGHTALYWYRQSLGQGLEFLIYFQGNSAPDKSGLPSDRFSAERTGGSVSTLTIQRTQQEDSAVYLCASSLGGLPPDTQYFGPGTRLTVL.

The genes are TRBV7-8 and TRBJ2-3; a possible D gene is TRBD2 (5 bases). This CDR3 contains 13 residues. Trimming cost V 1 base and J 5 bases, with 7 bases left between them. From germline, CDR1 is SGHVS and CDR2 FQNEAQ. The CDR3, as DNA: TGTGCCAGCAGCTTAGTCCGGGAAGATACGCAGTATTTT. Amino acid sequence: CASSLVREDTQYF.

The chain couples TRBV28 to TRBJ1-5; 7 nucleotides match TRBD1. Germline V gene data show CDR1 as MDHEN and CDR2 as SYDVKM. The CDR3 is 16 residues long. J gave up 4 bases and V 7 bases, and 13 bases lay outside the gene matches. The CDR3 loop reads CASIPKAGQFNQPQHF. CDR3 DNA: TGTGCCAGCATCCCCAAGGCGGGACAGTTTAATCAGCCCCAGCATTTT.

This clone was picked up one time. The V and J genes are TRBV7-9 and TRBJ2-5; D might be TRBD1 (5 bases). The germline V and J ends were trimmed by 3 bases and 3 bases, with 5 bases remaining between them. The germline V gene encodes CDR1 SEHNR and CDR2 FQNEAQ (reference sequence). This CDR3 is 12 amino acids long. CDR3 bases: TGTGCCAGCAGCTTCAGGGAAGAGACCCAGTACTTC. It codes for CASSFREETQYF. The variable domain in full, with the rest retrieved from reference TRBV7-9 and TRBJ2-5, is DTGVSQNPRHKITKRGQNVTFRCDPISEHNRLYWYRQTLGQGPEFLTYFQNEAQLEKSRLLSDRFSAERPKGSFSTLEIQRTEQGDSAMYLCASSFREETQYFGPGTRLLVL.

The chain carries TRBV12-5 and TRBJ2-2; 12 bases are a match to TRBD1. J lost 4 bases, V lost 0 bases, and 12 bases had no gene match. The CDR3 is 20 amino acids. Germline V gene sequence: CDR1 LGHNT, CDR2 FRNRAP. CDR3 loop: CASGLVRSPGQGATTGELFF. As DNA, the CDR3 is TGTGCTAGTGGTTTGGTACGGTCGCCGGGACAGGGGGCTACCACCGGGGAGCTGTTTTTT.

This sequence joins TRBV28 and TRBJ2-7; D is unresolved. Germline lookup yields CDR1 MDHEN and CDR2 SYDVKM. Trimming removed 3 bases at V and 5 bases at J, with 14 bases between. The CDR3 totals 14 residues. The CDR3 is CASSFTAGAHEQYF. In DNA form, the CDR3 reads TGTGCCAGCAGTTTCACGGCAGGTGCCCACGAGCAGTACTTC.

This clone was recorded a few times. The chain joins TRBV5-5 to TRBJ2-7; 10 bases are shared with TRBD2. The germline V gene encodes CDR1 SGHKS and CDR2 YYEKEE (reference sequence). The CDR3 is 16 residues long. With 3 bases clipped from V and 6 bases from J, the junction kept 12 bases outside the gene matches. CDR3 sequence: CASSWVGSGRAGEQYF. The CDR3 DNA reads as TGTGCCAGCAGCTGGGTGGGGAGCGGGAGGGCCGGCGAGCAGTACTTC.